Shown below are 19 T cell receptor beta chains from a single sample sequenced in a study of blood T cell repertoires in COVID-19. Profiled with immunoSEQ multiplex PCR; TCRdb holds only in-frame clones, not every one. The sample has 150,000 to 200,000 clones, 65% to 90% seen once. The sequencing input was PBMCs or T cells enriched from blood (not recorded which). The receptors stem from a woman between 55 and 75 years old with acute COVID-19.

This chain uses TRBV19 with TRBJ1-1, with TRBD1 matching over 9 bases. CDR1 and CDR2 from the germline V gene are LNHDA and SQIVND (reference sequence). There are 13 residues in the CDR3. Trimming cost V 5 bases and J 5 bases; bases outside gene matches: 3. CDR3 DNA: TGTGCCAGTAGTCAGGACAGGGGAACTGAAGCTTTCTTT. Amino acids: CASSQDRGTEAFF.

In its sample, this clone was seen a few times. The chain joins TRBV7-2 to TRBJ1-1; maybe TRBD1 (5 bases). V was clipped by 6 bases and J by 0 bases, with 14 bases between them. The CDR3 covers 15 residues. CDR1 and CDR2 (germline): SGHTA, FQGNSA. CDR3 nucleotide sequence: TGTGCCAGCAGGGTTGGGGGGGTGATGAACACTGAAGCTTTCTTT. Translated, it gives CASRVGGVMNTEAFF.

V is TRBV11-3 and J is TRBJ2-5; TRBD2 agrees at 10 bases. CDR3 length equals 18 residues. In germline, CDR1 is SGHNT, CDR2 YENEEA. V was clipped by 3 bases and J by 5 bases; unmatched bases: 15. The CDR3 here is CASSFRTSGAPLGETQYF. The CDR3 DNA reads as TGTGCCAGCAGCTTCAGGACTAGCGGCGCGCCCCTGGGGGAGACCCAGTACTTC.

This sequence joins TRBV27 and TRBJ1-5; 9 positions match TRBD1. CDR3 length: 16 residues. Germline-derived CDR1 and CDR2 are MNHEY and SMNVEV (reference sequence). V gave up 7 bases and J gave up 2 bases; unmatched junction bases: 9. CDR3 sequence reads: CASKPGQGWGNQPQHF. CDR3 DNA: TGTGCCAGCAAACCGGGACAGGGTTGGGGCAATCAGCCCCAGCATTTT.

CDR3 bases: TGTGCCAGCAGTGACTCGATTATACGGGGGGAGGGCAATCAGCCCCAGCATTTT. Translation gives CASSDSIIRGEGNQPQHF. The J gene is TRBJ1-5, the V gene TRBV6-4, with TRBD1 as a possible D gene (5 bases). CDR3 size: 18 residues. In germline, CDR1 is MRHNA, CDR2 SNTAGT. V gave up 0 bases and J gave up 2 bases, with 17 bases separating them.

The chain is built from TRBV10-3 and TRBJ2-5, with D possibly being TRBD2 (6 bases). Trimming took off 3 bases at V and 5 bases at J, with 13 bases between the two ends. Per the germline V gene, CDR1 is ENHRY and CDR2 is SYGVKD. This CDR3 region has 14 residues. The CDR3 nucleotides read TGTGCCATCAGTGAAGGGGCGGGATATGAGACCCAGTACTTC. Translating it yields CAISEGAGYETQYF.

V is TRBV18 and J is TRBJ1-1, with D maybe TRBD1 (5 bases). The CDR3 contains 14 residues. Trimming took off 4 bases at V and 5 bases at J, with 14 bases between the two ends. Per the germline V gene, CDR1 is KGHSH and CDR2 is LQKENI. CDR3 protein: CASSQKGYRTEAFF. In nucleotides, the CDR3 is TGTGCCAGCTCACAAAAGGGGTACCGAACTGAAGCTTTCTTT. Full variable domain (rest looked up from reference TRBV18 and TRBJ1-1): NAGVMQNPRHLVRRRGQEARLRCSPMKGHSHVYWYRQLPEEGLKFMVYLQKENIIDESGMPKERFSAEFPKEGPSILRIQQVVRGDSAAYFCASSQKGYRTEAFFGQGTRLTVV.

Regarding this clone: The junction and the germline gene differ at one end; a read error may be behind it. This chain connects TRBV12-3 or TRBV12-4 to TRBJ2-1; D gene uncertain. This CDR3 contains 11 residues. CDR3 region: CASSVYHEQFF. Here the CDR3 DNA reads TGTGCCAGCTCCGTCTACCATGAGCAGTTCTTC.

This clone has just a few counts. The V and J genes are TRBV5-1 and TRBJ2-5; 8 bases align to TRBD2. Germline V gives CDR1 SGHRS, CDR2 YFSETQ. This CDR3 is 14 amino acids long. The junction had 9 bases not matched to a gene; V was cut back by 6 bases and J by 5 bases. The CDR3 region has the DNA TGCGCCAGCATGTCCTTAGCGGGGTCGGAGACCCAGTACTTC. As protein: CASMSLAGSETQYF.

V is TRBV2 and J is TRBJ2-7, with TRBD1 matching 7 bases. The ends lost 3 bases at V and 7 bases at J; junction bases unmatched: 6. The germline V gene encodes CDR1 SNHLY and CDR2 FYNNEI. This CDR3 spans 13 amino acids. The CDR3 loop reads CASSEVAGGEQYV. CDR3 in DNA: TGTGCCAGCAGTGAGGTGGCAGGGGGTGAGCAGTACGTC.

The rearrangement joins TRBV5-8 to TRBJ1-6; TRBD1 agrees at 8 bases. Germline CDR1 reads SGHTS; CDR2 reads YDEGEE. The J segment lost 9 bases and the V segment lost 4 bases, leaving 9 bases of the junction unmatched. The CDR3 sequence is 15 residues long. CDR3 loop: CASSKRTGNISPLHF. The CDR3 coding sequence is TGTGCCAGCAGCAAACGGACAGGGAATATTTCACCCCTCCACTTT. Full variable domain (rest looked up from reference TRBV5-8 and TRBJ1-6): EAGVTQSPTHLIKTRGQQATLRCSPISGHTSVYWYQQALGLGLQFLLWYDEGEERNRGNFPPRFSGRQFPNYSSELNVNALELEDSALYLCASSKRTGNISPLHFGNGTRLTVT.

CDR3 loop: CASSIRQAYEQYF. CDR3 nucleotides: TGTGCCAGTAGTATCCGGCAGGCCTACGAGCAGTACTTC. The chain is built from TRBV19 and TRBJ2-7, with D unclear. The CDR3 consists of 13 residues. V lost 3 bases, J lost 2 bases, and 8 bases lay in between. Germline V gives CDR1 LNHDA, CDR2 SQIVND (reference sequence).

The chain recombines TRBV19 with TRBJ1-3; perhaps TRBD1 as D (5 bases). Deletions cut 3 bases from V and 0 bases from J, with 18 bases between. The CDR3 consists of 18 residues. Germline CDR1 and CDR2: LNHDA and SQIVND (reference sequence). CDR3 coding DNA: TGTGCCAGTAGTATGGGCAGGGCATACGGTGGCTCTGGAAACACCATATATTTT. Protein sequence: CASSMGRAYGGSGNTIYF.

The chain employs TRBV18 and TRBJ1-3; possible D gene TRBD1, 5 bases. Germline loops: CDR1 KGHSH, CDR2 LQKENI. CDR3 length equals 16 residues. V was trimmed by 0 bases and J by 4 bases, leaving 13 bases between them. CDR3 amino acids: CASSPPSAGRGNTIYF. CDR3 sequence (DNA): TGTGCCAGCTCACCACCTTCTGCAGGGCGAGGAAACACCATATATTTT.

The chain has TRBV15 and TRBJ1-2, with a tentative D call TRBD1 (6 bases). Germline V gives CDR1 LNHNV, CDR2 YYDKDF (reference sequence). Trimming took 0 bases from V and 2 from J, leaving 10 bases between them. The CDR3 loop spans 15 amino acids. The CDR3 region is CATSRDGQSNYGYTF. Written as DNA, the CDR3 is TGTGCCACCAGCAGAGATGGACAGTCCAACTATGGCTACACCTTC.

V and J are TRBV5-1 and TRBJ1-2; perhaps TRBD1 as D (5 bases). V lost 4 bases and J 2 bases, leaving 9 bases between the germline ends. The CDR3 is 13 amino acids. CDR1 and CDR2 from the germline V gene are SGHRS and YFSETQ. In DNA form, the CDR3 reads TGCGCCAGCAGCACCGGGGGAAACTATGGCTACACCTTC. This translates into CASSTGGNYGYTF.

V and J are TRBV6-5 and TRBJ1-1, with a weak D call TRBD1 (6 bases). V shed 6 bases and J shed 1 base, with 12 bases lying between them. The CDR3 is made up of 14 amino acids. In germline, CDR1 is MNHEY, CDR2 SVGAGI. The CDR3 DNA reads as TGTGCCAGCAGGCCACAGGGTGGGAACACTGAAGCTTTCTTT. Translating it yields CASRPQGGNTEAFF.

V is TRBV7-9 and J is TRBJ1-4; D might be TRBD1 (6 bases). The CDR3 loop spans 16 amino acids. The V end was cut by 0 bases, the J end by 8 bases, with 16 bases between. The V gene's germline CDR1 is SEHNR and CDR2 FQNEAQ (reference sequence). The DNA of the CDR3 is TGTGCCAGCAGCTTAGCCCTGGGCAGGGGAGACGAAAAACTGTTTTTT. This encodes CASSLALGRGDEKLFF.

The CDR3 region has the DNA TGCGCCAGCAGCCAAGACGGTCGGAGCTACAATGAGCAGTTCTTC. This codes for CASSQDGRSYNEQFF. The rearrangement joins TRBV4-3 to TRBJ2-1; D unclear. The CDR3 runs 15 residues. Germline assignment: CDR1 LGHNA and CDR2 YSLEER. The V gene lost 0 bases and the J gene lost 3 bases, with 9 bases spanning the gap.